Sequencing of this TCR beta chain was carried out in a study of blood T cell repertoires in COVID-19. Trimming cost V 4 bases and J 4 bases, with 7 bases left between them. The CDR3 totals 12 residues. Per the germline V gene, CDR1 is SGHTA and CDR2 is FQGNSA. The method was immunoSEQ multiplex PCR; TCRdb's version includes in-frame clones alone and lacks a portion of them. The sample yields around 82,000 clones, about 88% seen once. This TCR derives from an elderly man with COVID-19, enrolled during active disease. The sequencing input was peripheral blood. V is TRBV7-2 and J is TRBJ1-2; D is uncertain. The CDR3 coding sequence is TGTGCCAGCAGCTCCAGAGGCTATGGCTACACCTTC. Its translation: CASSSRGYGYTF.